The 28 T cell receptor beta chains given below trace back to one sample, sequenced in a study of T-cell reconstitution after alpha-beta-depleted transplantation in children. TCRbeta library preparation incorporated unique molecular identifiers. TCRdb reprocessed the PCR reads via MiXCR and lists one record per CDR3 protein. The sample has hundreds of thousands of distinct CDR3 sequences, around 17% seen once. The sample here was PBMCs from the stem cell graft donor, taken from the stem cell graft. The receptors here all came from a human donor who donated a stem cell graft to a child with acute myeloid leukemia.

This clonotype was counted ten times or more. The chain has TRBV24-1 and TRBJ2-3; D is undetermined. The CDR3 extends over 12 amino acids. Per the germline V gene, CDR1 is KGHDR and CDR2 is SFDVKD. The germline V and J ends were trimmed by 5 bases and 4 bases, with 6 bases remaining between them. For the CDR3, the DNA is TGTGCCACCAGTGGTCTGGCAGATACGCAGTATTTT. Encoded protein: CATSGLADTQYF.

This clonotype was observed a handful of times. The J gene is TRBJ2-1, the V gene TRBV4-3; D is undetermined. The CDR3 runs to 13 residues. V shed 3 bases and J shed 2 bases, with 5 bases lying between them. Germline loops: CDR1 LGHNA, CDR2 YSLEER. The CDR3 DNA reads as TGCGCCAGCAGCCAGCGGACCTACAATGAGCAGTTCTTC. Amino acid sequence: CASSQRTYNEQFF.

This rearrangement joins TRBV7-9 to TRBJ2-3, with D perhaps matching TRBD1 or TRBD2 (5 bases each). The germline CDR1 and CDR2 sequences are SEHNR and FQNEAQ (reference sequence). Between the trimmed V and J ends, which lost 1 base and 3 bases, there was a span of 11 bases. The CDR3 is made up of 15 amino acids. CDR3 sequence (DNA): TGTGCCAGCAGCTTAGGAGGGGATTCGACAGATACGCAGTATTTT. Residues: CASSLGGDSTDTQYF.

This clonotype was found many times. The chain couples TRBV29-1 to TRBJ1-2; D perhaps matches TRBD1 (5 bases). V was shortened by 7 bases and J by 3 bases, with 15 bases between the two germline ends. CDR3 length: 13 residues. From germline, CDR1 is SQVTM and CDR2 ANQGSEA. CDR3 coding DNA: TGCAGCGCCCGTTGGGGGTCGGACTATGGCTACACCTTC. It encodes CSARWGSDYGYTF.

Ten or more counts support this clonotype. The gene calls are TRBV6-5 and TRBJ2-7; tentatively, D is TRBD1 or TRBD2 (6 bases each). The V end lost 0 bases, the J end lost 2 bases, and 17 bases lay between the germline ends. Germline-derived CDR1 and CDR2 are MNHEY and SVGAGI. This CDR3 is built from 17 residues. The CDR3, as DNA: TGTGCCAGCAGTTACTCGTACGGTTTAGGGGGGACCTACGAGCAGTACTTC. This encodes CASSYSYGLGGTYEQYF.

This clonotype was seen at least ten times. The J gene is TRBJ2-1, the V gene TRBV29-1; 12 positions match TRBD2. The length of the CDR3 is 13 residues. Per the germline V gene, CDR1 is SQVTM and CDR2 is ANQGSEA. The trim removed 7 bases at V and 4 bases at J, leaving 2 bases unmatched. The CDR3 DNA reads TGCAGCGGCCTAGCGGGGGGGTACAATGAGCAGTTCTTC. Protein: CSGLAGGYNEQFF.

In this sample, this clonotype turned up many times. The chain has TRBV7-2 and TRBJ1-6; no firm D call. The CDR3 loop spans 16 amino acids. Germline V gene data show CDR1 as SGHTA and CDR2 as FQGNSA. Trimming left V 1 base short and J 3 bases short, with 10 bases between. In DNA form, the CDR3 reads TGTGCCAGCAGCTTAGTTGCCAGCCGCTATAATTCACCCCTCCACTTT. Translated: CASSLVASRYNSPLHF.

This clonotype was observed a few times. J is TRBJ1-1 and V is TRBV6-1, with D hard to call. CDR3 size: 15 residues. Per the germline V gene, CDR1 is MNHNS and CDR2 is SASEGT. Trimming stripped 4 bases from V and 0 bases from J, with 12 bases between. The CDR3 DNA reads TGTGCCAGCAGTGCCAACAGTAACCTGAACACTGAAGCTTTCTTT. The encoded protein is CASSANSNLNTEAFF.

V usage is TRBV5-6 and J usage is TRBJ1-6, with D possibly being TRBD1 (5 bases). The CDR3 is made up of 17 amino acids. CDR1 SGHDT and CDR2 YYEEEE come from the germline V gene. Trimming stripped 3 bases from V and 7 bases from J, with 20 bases between. CDR3 DNA: TGTGCCAGCAGCTGGAGTGGGGGATTTCTAGGGAATTCACCCCTCCACTTT. This encodes CASSWSGGFLGNSPLHF.

The J gene is TRBJ2-7, the V gene TRBV7-2; D is undetermined. The V and J ends lost 1 base and 6 bases respectively, with 13 bases between them. Germline CDR1 reads SGHTA; CDR2 reads FQGNSA. There are 14 residues in the CDR3. The CDR3 nucleotides read TGTGCCAGCAGCTTAGGGCTCCCGAGAGGCGAGCAGTACTTC. Its protein is CASSLGLPRGEQYF.

This clonotype was counted between two and nine times. The rearrangement joins TRBV3-1 to TRBJ2-1; D remains unclear. Germline loops: CDR1 LGHDT, CDR2 YNNKEL (reference sequence). V was pared by 1 base and J by 9 bases, with 19 bases between. This CDR3 contains 16 residues. This CDR3 is CASSQGALNGGGEQFF. CDR3 DNA: TGTGCCAGCAGCCAAGGGGCACTCAACGGCGGTGGTGAGCAGTTCTTC.

This clonotype came up a few times. The genes are TRBV27 and TRBJ1-4; 9 bases fit TRBD1. The CDR3 spans 16 residues. V shed 6 bases, J shed 8 bases, and the junction held 13 bases outside the gene matches. CDR1 MNHEY and CDR2 SMNVEV come from the germline V gene (reference sequence). The CDR3 nucleotides are TGTGCCAGCAGGAAGTCCGACAGGGGGGGGGGAGAAAAACTGTTTTTT. Its translation is CASRKSDRGGGEKLFF.

V usage is TRBV9 and J usage is TRBJ2-6; D gene unclear. V lost 4 bases to trimming and J lost 0 bases, with 8 bases between them. Germline loops: CDR1 SGDLS, CDR2 YYNGEE. The CDR3 is made up of 15 amino acids. CDR3 protein: CASSWPGSGANVLTF. In DNA form, the CDR3 reads TGTGCCAGCAGCTGGCCGGGCTCTGGGGCCAACGTCCTGACTTTC.

This chain uses TRBV12-3 or TRBV12-4 with TRBJ2-5; 8 bases line up with TRBD2. This CDR3 contains 14 residues. V dropped 5 bases and J dropped 5; count of bases not matched to a gene: 7. Here the CDR3 DNA reads TGTGCCAGCAGTCAAGCTAGCGGGTGGGAGACCCAGTACTTC. It yields the protein CASSQASGWETQYF.

This clonotype was detected a few times. The chain carries TRBV12-3 or TRBV12-4 and TRBJ2-5, with D perhaps matching TRBD1 (6 bases). V was cut by 6 bases and J by 7 bases, with 12 bases left in between. CDR3 length: 12 amino acids. CDR3 sequence (DNA): TGTGCCAGCAGAGAAGGGGGTTTGACCCAGTACTTC. Translated: CASREGGLTQYF.

This clonotype was found a few times. The chain couples TRBV20-1 to TRBJ1-3, with a tentative D call TRBD1 (6 bases). The germline V gene has CDR1 DFQATT and CDR2 SNEGSKA (reference sequence). The V gene lost 6 bases and the J gene lost 9 bases, with 15 bases spanning the gap. The length of the CDR3 is 12 residues. The CDR3 loop reads CSAKGGWRTIYF. The CDR3 coding sequence is TGCAGTGCCAAAGGGGGTTGGCGCACCATATATTTT.

This clonotype was picked up a small number of times. The chain combines TRBV20-1 with TRBJ2-1, with 8 nucleotides matching TRBD2. CDR1 is DFQATT and CDR2 is SNEGSKA in the germline V gene (reference sequence). Trimming took 6 bases from V and 2 from J; bases not matched to a gene: 18. This CDR3 spans 18 amino acids. The DNA of the CDR3 is TGCAGTGCCCTACTGCAAGCGGGGGCCTTGCTTACCTACAATGAGCAGTTCTTC. This translates into CSALLQAGALLTYNEQFF.

This clonotype has at least ten counts. The V and J genes are TRBV6-5 and TRBJ2-5; D is uncertain. CDR3 length: 15 amino acids. The V end lost 4 bases, the J end lost 5 bases, and 17 bases lay between the germline ends. Germline values: CDR1 MNHEY, CDR2 SVGAGI. For the CDR3, the DNA is TGTGCCAGCAGTTCCTTTGGGCCCGGGCGGGAGACCCAGTACTTC. Its protein product is CASSSFGPGRETQYF.

This clonotype was counted at least ten times. The chain recombines TRBV6-1 with TRBJ1-2; no clear D gene. The CDR3 is 13 residues long. Germline CDR1 reads MNHNS; CDR2 reads SASEGT. Written as DNA, the CDR3 is TGTGCAGCAAGGGAGCCCTTCCCCTATGGCTACACCTTC. Amino acids: CAAREPFPYGYTF.

This clonotype was picked up many times. V usage is TRBV20-1 and J usage is TRBJ1-2; TRBD1 might be the D (5 bases). With 1 base removed from V and 4 bases from J, the gap between germline ends came to 10 bases. The germline CDR1 and CDR2 sequences are DFQATT and SNEGSKA (reference sequence). The CDR3 length is 13 residues. Written as DNA, the CDR3 is TGCAGTGCTAGAGTGACAGCATTCTATGGCTACACCTTC. It is translated as CSARVTAFYGYTF.

This clonotype was observed a few times. V is TRBV12-3 or TRBV12-4 and J is TRBJ2-5; D is possibly TRBD1 (6 bases). This CDR3 is 15 amino acids long. V was pared by 5 bases and J by 2 bases, with 15 bases between. The CDR3 DNA reads TGTGCCAGCAGTCCCGAGGACAGTGGACAAGAGACCCAGTACTTC. This translates into CASSPEDSGQETQYF.

On this clonotype itself: A read error may explain this, as a much larger clone is one base away. The V gene is TRBV5-1, the J gene TRBJ2-1, with a weak D call TRBD1 (6 bases). Germline V gives CDR1 SGHRS, CDR2 YFSETQ. Trimming cost V 4 bases and J 2 bases, with 13 bases left between them. This CDR3 is built from 15 residues. The CDR3 bases are TGCGCCAGCAGCCCCTCAGGGGTGACCTACAATGAGCAGTTCTTC. Its translation is CASSPSGVTYNEQFF.

This clonotype was found a few times. V is TRBV7-2 and J is TRBJ2-1, with 13 bases lining up with TRBD2. Germline trimming cut 0 bases from V and 6 bases from J; bases unmatched to any gene: 5. The CDR3 contains 17 residues. Per the germline V gene, CDR1 is SGHTA and CDR2 is FQGNSA. CDR3 residues: CASSLAGLAGNLNEQFF. Written as DNA, the CDR3 is TGTGCCAGCAGCTTAGCGGGACTAGCGGGGAACCTCAATGAGCAGTTCTTC.

This chain connects TRBV30 to TRBJ2-7; D perhaps matches TRBD2 (5 bases). Trimming stripped 3 bases from V and 4 bases from J, with 10 bases between. The CDR3 contains 12 residues. Germline V gives CDR1 GTSNPN, CDR2 SVGIG (reference sequence). CDR3 nucleotide sequence: TGTGCCTGGAGCAGAGGGAATTACGAGCAGTACTTC. This codes for CAWSRGNYEQYF.

Only a few counts were recorded for this clonotype. The chain joins TRBV25-1 to TRBJ1-2; perhaps TRBD1 as D (5 bases). Germline-derived CDR1 and CDR2 are MGHDK and SYGVNS. Trimming stripped 3 bases from V and 0 bases from J, with 11 bases between. This CDR3 comprises 15 residues. This CDR3 is CASSEGGGSNYGYTF. CDR3 sequence (DNA): TGTGCCAGCAGTGAGGGGGGGGGTTCTAACTATGGCTACACCTTC.

In its sample, this clonotype was seen a few times. This rearrangement joins TRBV7-2 to TRBJ2-5, with D tentatively TRBD2 (7 bases). The CDR3 has 16 amino acids. Between the trimmed V and J ends, which lost 3 bases and 4 bases, there was a span of 18 bases. Germline CDR1 reads SGHTA; CDR2 reads FQGNSA. The DNA for the CDR3 is TGTGCCAGCAGCTTCGTGGGGGGGGGGCCATCAGAGACCCAGTACTTC. It is translated as CASSFVGGGPSETQYF.

The chain has TRBV4-1 and TRBJ1-2; D ambiguous. V gave up 0 bases and J gave up 5 bases, with 10 bases separating them. Germline loops: CDR1 MGHRA, CDR2 YSYEKL. The CDR3 is made up of 14 amino acids. CDR3 DNA: TGCGCCAGCAGCCAAGAGGGCGGAGGATATGGCTACACCTTC. Its translation is CASSQEGGGYGYTF.

This clonotype was found many times. The rearrangement joins TRBV9 to TRBJ2-5; possibly TRBD1 for D (5 bases). CDR3 size: 16 residues. Germline V gene sequence: CDR1 SGDLS, CDR2 YYNGEE. V dropped 3 bases and J dropped 4 bases, with 19 bases sitting between them. The CDR3 region is CASSETQGYVGETQYF. The CDR3 DNA reads TGTGCCAGCAGCGAAACCCAGGGATATGTAGGAGAGACCCAGTACTTC.